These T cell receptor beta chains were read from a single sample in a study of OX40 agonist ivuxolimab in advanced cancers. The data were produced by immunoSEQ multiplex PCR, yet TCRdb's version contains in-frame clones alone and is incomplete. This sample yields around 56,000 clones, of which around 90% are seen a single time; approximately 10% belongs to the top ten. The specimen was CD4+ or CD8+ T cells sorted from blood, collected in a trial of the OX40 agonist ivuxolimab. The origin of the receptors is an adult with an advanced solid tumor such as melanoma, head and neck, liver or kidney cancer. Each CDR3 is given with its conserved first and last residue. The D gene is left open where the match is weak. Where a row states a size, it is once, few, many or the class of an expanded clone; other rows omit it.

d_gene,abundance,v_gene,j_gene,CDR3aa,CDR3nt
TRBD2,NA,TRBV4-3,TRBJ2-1,CASSQDTGGYNEQFF,TGCGCCAGCAGCCAAGATACGGGAGGCTACAATGAGCAGTTCTTC
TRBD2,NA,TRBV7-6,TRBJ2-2,CASSYAGGLASNTGELFF,TGTGCCAGCAGTTATGCCGGGGGACTAGCGTCTAACACCGGGGAGCTGTTTTTT
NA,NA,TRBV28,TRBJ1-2,CASSTTGLYGYTF,TGTGCCAGCAGTACGACAGGACTCTATGGCTACACCTTC
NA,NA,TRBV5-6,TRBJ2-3,CASSLRGGSTDTQYF,TGTGCCAGCAGCTTGCGTGGCGGTAGCACAGATACGCAGTATTTT
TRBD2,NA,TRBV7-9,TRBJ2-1,CASSSLAGLDNEQFF,TGTGCCAGCAGCTCCCTAGCGGGATTGGACAATGAGCAGTTCTTC
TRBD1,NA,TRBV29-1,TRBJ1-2,CSVDPGQDLFGTF,TGCAGCGTTGATCCGGGACAGGACCTTTTTGGCACCTTC
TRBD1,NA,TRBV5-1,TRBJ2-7,CASGRGGHSEQYF,TGCGCCTCGGGGAGAGGGGGCCATTCCGAGCAGTACTTC
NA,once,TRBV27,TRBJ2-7,CASSRGRSTYEQYF,TGTGCCAGCAGTCGGGGGCGTAGTACCTACGAGCAGTACTTC
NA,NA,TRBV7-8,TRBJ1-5,CASSLGQIIQPQHF,TGTGCCAGCAGCTTAGGACAGATAATACAGCCCCAGCATTTT
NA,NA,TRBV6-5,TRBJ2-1,CASSSGLLALGQFF,TGTGCCAGCAGTTCGGGACTTCTCGCCCTGGGGCAGTTCTTC
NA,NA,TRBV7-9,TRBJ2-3,CASSSQAGVTDTQYF,TGTGCCAGCAGCTCCCAGGCCGGGGTGACAGATACGCAGTATTTT
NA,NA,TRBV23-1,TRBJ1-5,CASSQRGCNQPQHF,TGCGCCAGCAGTCAACGGGGTTGCAATCAGCCCCAGCATTTT